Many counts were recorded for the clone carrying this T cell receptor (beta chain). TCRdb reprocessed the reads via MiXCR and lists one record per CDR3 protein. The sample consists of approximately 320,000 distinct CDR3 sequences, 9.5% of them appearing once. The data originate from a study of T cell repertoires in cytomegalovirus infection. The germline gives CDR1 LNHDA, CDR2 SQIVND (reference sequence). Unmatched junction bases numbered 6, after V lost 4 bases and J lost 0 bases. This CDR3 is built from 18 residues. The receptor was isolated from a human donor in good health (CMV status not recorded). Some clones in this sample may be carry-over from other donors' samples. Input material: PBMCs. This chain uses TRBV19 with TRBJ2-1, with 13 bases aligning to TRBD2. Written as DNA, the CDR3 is TGTGCCAGTAGTACCTTTACTAGCGGGGGGGCCTCCTACAATGAGCAGTTCTTC. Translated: CASSTFTSGGASYNEQFF. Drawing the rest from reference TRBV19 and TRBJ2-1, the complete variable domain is DGGITQSPKYLFRKEGQNVTLSCEQNLNHDAMYWYRQDPGQGLRLIYYSQIVNDFQKGDIAEGYSVSREKKESFPLTVTSAQKNPTAFYLCASSTFTSGGASYNEQFFGPGTRLTVL.